Below, 12 T cell receptor beta chains from the same sample are listed, as sequenced in a study of blood T cell repertoires in COVID-19. Method: immunoSEQ multiplex PCR; TCRdb's copy keeps in-frame clones and lacks some. This sample has approximately 85,000 clones, with around four fifths found just once. Sequencing used peripheral blood. The receptors shown here come from a woman aged 70-85 years with active or convalescent COVID-19.

This rearrangement joins TRBV3-1 (or the pseudogene TRBV3-2) to TRBJ2-5; TRBD2 aligns across 9 bases. J gave up 4 bases and V 2 bases, and 5 bases lay outside the gene matches. The CDR3 length is 15 residues. Germline values: CDR1 LGHDT, CDR2 YNNKEL (reference sequence). The CDR3 nucleotides are TGTGCCAGCAGCCAACAGCGGGGGGCGATAGAGACCCAGTACTTC. Its translation: CASSQQRGAIETQYF.

The V and J genes are TRBV19 and TRBJ1-3; D unresolved. CDR1 and CDR2 (germline): LNHDA, SQIVND (reference sequence). V was shortened by 4 bases and J by 2 bases, with 9 bases between the two germline ends. The CDR3 extends over 14 amino acids. This CDR3 is CASSTGSTGNTIYF. In nucleotides, the CDR3 is TGTGCCAGTAGTACAGGCAGTACTGGAAACACCATATATTTT.

The rearrangement links TRBV19 to TRBJ2-2, with TRBD1 matching 8 bases. V shed 8 bases, J shed 1 base, and the junction held 3 bases outside the gene matches. The CDR3 extends over 14 amino acids. Germline-derived CDR1 and CDR2 are LNHDA and SQIVND (reference sequence). The CDR3 DNA reads TGTGCCAGTGGTACAGGGGGGAACACCGGGGAGCTGTTTTTT. Its translation: CASGTGGNTGELFF.

In this sample, this clone turned up a few times. V and J are TRBV5-6 and TRBJ2-7; tentatively, D is TRBD2 (5 bases). Germline V CDR1 and CDR2: SGHDT, YYEEEE. Trimming left V 2 bases short and J 2 bases short, with 11 bases between. The CDR3 totals 14 residues. The CDR3 nucleotides read TGTGCCAGCAGCTTTTGGGAGAGCCCCTACGAGCAGTACTTC. Protein product: CASSFWESPYEQYF.

The CDR3 bases are TGTGCCAGCAGTTACTCCGGGACAGGGGTTTTAGAGACCCAGTACTTC. This encodes CASSYSGTGVLETQYF. This chain connects TRBV6-5 to TRBJ2-5; 10 bases map to TRBD1. The CDR3 spans 16 residues. Trimming took 0 bases from V and 4 from J; bases not matched to a gene: 5. Germline CDR1 reads MNHEY; CDR2 reads SVGAGI.

The chain employs TRBV4-3 and TRBJ2-6; no reliable D call. Germline CDR1 is LGHNA and CDR2 is YSLEER. The CDR3 runs 18 residues. V lost 2 bases and J lost 0, with 14 bases in between. DNA of the CDR3: TGCGCCAGCAGCCAACAAGTTAAGCCGAACTCTGGGGCCAACGTCCTGACTTTC. Translation gives CASSQQVKPNSGANVLTF.

The gene calls are TRBV7-7 and TRBJ1-1; 9 bases agree with TRBD1. V dropped 5 bases and J dropped 4; count of bases not matched to a gene: 8. The germline CDR1 and CDR2 sequences are SSHAT and FNYEAQ (reference sequence). The CDR3 sequence is 15 residues long. CDR3 region: CASSPYRGHGTEAFF. The CDR3 DNA reads as TGTGCCAGCAGCCCCTACAGGGGGCACGGCACTGAAGCTTTCTTT.

The chain joins TRBV7-9 to TRBJ2-7, with 7 positions matching TRBD2. V lost 2 bases, J lost 5 bases, and 12 bases stayed unmatched. Germline CDR1 reads SEHNR; CDR2 reads FQNEAQ (reference sequence). The CDR3 covers 16 residues. The CDR3 region has the DNA TGTGCCAGCAGCTTAAATTCTGGGACTATTTCGGACGAGCAGTACTTC. Encoded protein: CASSLNSGTISDEQYF.

V gene TRBV7-9 combines with J gene TRBJ1-4; D unresolved. The CDR3 is 18 amino acids. Germline CDR1 SEHNR, CDR2 FQNEAQ (reference sequence). Trimming stripped 3 bases from V and 0 bases from J, with 17 bases between. DNA for the CDR3: TGTGCCAGCAGCTTGGGAGACACCGCTCTTGCAACTAATGAAAAACTGTTTTTT. Translated, it gives CASSLGDTALATNEKLFF. The full variable domain, rest sourced from reference TRBV7-9 and TRBJ1-4, is DTGVSQNPRHKITKRGQNVTFRCDPISEHNRLYWYRQTLGQGPEFLTYFQNEAQLEKSRLLSDRFSAERPKGSFSTLEIQRTEQGDSAMYLCASSLGDTALATNEKLFFGSGTQLSVL.

Here the CDR3 reads CASSGPGTANYGYTF. CDR3 bases: TGTGCCAGCAGCGGACCAGGGACAGCAAACTATGGCTACACCTTC. The V gene is TRBV6-2 or TRBV6-3, the J gene TRBJ1-2, with 7 nucleotides matching TRBD1. The CDR3 length is 15 residues. V shed 6 bases, J shed 2 bases, and the junction held 9 bases outside the gene matches. Germline CDR1 MNHEY, CDR2 SVGEGT.

This chain uses TRBV5-5 with TRBJ2-5; perhaps TRBD2 as D (6 bases). V was pared by 4 bases and J by 5 bases, with 15 bases between. CDR3 length: 14 amino acids. Germline V gives CDR1 SGHKS, CDR2 YYEKEE (reference sequence). CDR3 sequence reads: CASSTAGKGETQYF. The CDR3 DNA is TGTGCCAGCAGCACGGCGGGGAAGGGTGAGACCCAGTACTTC.

Written as DNA, the CDR3 is TGTGCCAGCAGTTTGACAGGGGGCTTAGGCTACACCTTC. It codes for CASSLTGGLGYTF. The chain has TRBV27 and TRBJ1-2; 10 nucleotides agree with TRBD1. The junction had 3 bases not matched to a gene; V was cut back by 3 bases and J by 8 bases. This CDR3 comprises 13 residues. Germline V lookup: CDR1 MNHEY, CDR2 SMNVEV (reference sequence).